This T cell receptor (beta chain) was recorded in a study of neurological immune-mediated disorders. This clonotype was observed many times. The antigen remains undetermined. Looked up from germline, CDR1 is SNHLY and CDR2 is FYNNEI. Trimming took 6 bases from V and 3 from J; bases not matched to a gene: 15. The CDR3 covers 18 residues. With 10-nucleotide random UMIs, 5'RACE was used to make the cDNA. From 15-18 subjects, over 180 million TCR-beta sequences were obtained in each sequencing run. One entry per CDR3 protein, called by TCRdb with MiXCR from the 5' RACE reads. In the table there are under 85,000 distinct CDR3 sequences, around 14% of which are singletons. Study-level points and caveats: The absence of any CDR3 amino acid sequence shared by expanded clones across subjects suggests that repertoires were private in all groups.

The TCR originated in a woman in her 50s in good health. V gene TRBV2 combines with J gene TRBJ2-2, with 8 nucleotides matching TRBD1. Sequencing was done on a sample of PBMCs. The CDR3 reads CASRLKRTGFRDTGELFF. The CDR3 DNA is TGTGCCAGCAGGTTAAAGAGGACAGGGTTTAGAGACACCGGGGAGCTGTTTTTT. Full variable domain (rest looked up from reference TRBV2 and TRBJ2-2): EPEVTQTPSHQVTQMGQEVILRCVPISNHLYFYWYRQILGQKVEFLVSFYNNEISEKSEIFDDQFSVERPDGSNFTLKIRSTKLEDSAMYFCASRLKRTGFRDTGELFFGEGSRLTVL.